This TCR beta chain originates from a study of HIV-infected patients and healthy controls. Study-wide findings and caveats: Healthy controls shared more CDR3 sequences between individuals than HIV-infected patients did. Untreated HIV+ repertoires had roughly threefold fewer distinct CDR3s and lower Shannon diversity than healthy controls.

CDR1 LNHDA and CDR2 SQIVND come from the germline V gene (reference sequence). The CDR3 length is 15 residues. With 7 bases clipped from V and 7 bases from J, the junction kept 6 bases outside the gene matches. Antiretroviral therapy had run roughly three months, about 14 weeks, before follow-up blood collection. Whole blood was used without fractionation, so all unsorted peripheral T cells were included. In its sample, this clonotype was seen many times. The antigen is undetermined. cDNA was made from 500 ng RNA using alpha and beta constant primers. Each of the alpha and beta chains got its own library through chain-specific third strand synthesis with indices. TCRdb reanalysed the 5' RACE reads using MiXCR and keeps one entry per CDR3 protein. Among some 6,100 distinct CDR3 sequences, less than 9.5% were seen once, and the ten largest hold about 15%.

The chain combines TRBV19 with TRBJ2-1; TRBD2 matches at 14 bases. The source material was blood, sampled during antiretroviral therapy. The TCR comes from an adult with HIV infection. CDR3 sequence: CASTIGTSGRNEQFF. The DNA of the CDR3 is TGTGCCAGTACCATAGGGACTAGCGGGAGAAATGAGCAGTTCTTC.